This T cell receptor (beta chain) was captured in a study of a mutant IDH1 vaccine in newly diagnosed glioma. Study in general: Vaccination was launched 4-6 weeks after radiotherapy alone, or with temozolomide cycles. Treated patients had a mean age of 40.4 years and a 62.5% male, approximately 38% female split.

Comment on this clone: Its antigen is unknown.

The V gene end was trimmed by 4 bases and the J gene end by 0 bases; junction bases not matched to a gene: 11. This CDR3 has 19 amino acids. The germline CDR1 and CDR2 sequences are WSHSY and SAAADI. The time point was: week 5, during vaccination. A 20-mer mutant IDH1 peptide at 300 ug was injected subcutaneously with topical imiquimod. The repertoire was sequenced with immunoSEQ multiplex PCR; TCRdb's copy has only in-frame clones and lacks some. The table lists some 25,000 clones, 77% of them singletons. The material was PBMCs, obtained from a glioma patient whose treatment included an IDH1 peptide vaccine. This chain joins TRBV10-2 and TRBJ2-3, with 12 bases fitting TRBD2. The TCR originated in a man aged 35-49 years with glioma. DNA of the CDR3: TGCGCCAGCAGTGTTGGACTAGCGGGATTCTCAACTAGCACAGATACGCAGTATTTT. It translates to CASSVGLAGFSTSTDTQYF.